This T cell receptor beta chain comes out of a study of blood T cell repertoires in COVID-19. Study information: The origin of the acute and convalescent COVID-19 samples was the United States, Italy and Spain. T cells, B-cell-depleted T cells, or PBMCs provided the cDNA or gDNA that served as material.

Germline CDR1 reads SGHTA; CDR2 reads FQGNSA. Trimming took 3 bases from V and 2 from J; bases not matched to a gene: 6. The CDR3 has 16 residues. Original processing methods: The authors estimated nucleated cell counts from reference gene primer amplification. The repertoire was sequenced with immunoSEQ multiplex PCR; TCRdb's copy has only in-frame clones and lacks some. Clone size and V and J calls were adopted from that table, with D and trimming inferred from the DNA. The profile shows some 77,000 clones, about four fifths of them singletons. The rearrangement joins TRBV7-2 to TRBJ2-4, with 8 bases fitting TRBD1. Sequenced: peripheral blood. This sequence originates from a man between 65 and 85 years old with acute or convalescent COVID-19. The DNA for the CDR3 is TGTGCCAGCAGCTTCCCCGGGACAGGAACCAAAAACATTCAGTACTTC. Amino acid sequence: CASSFPGTGTKNIQYF.